These 20 T cell receptor beta chains came from one sample sequenced in a study of shared clonotypes between healthy human individuals. Sequencing was performed with immunoSEQ multiplex PCR; in TCRdb, only in-frame clones are kept and a portion is missing. The sample yields roughly 1,500,000 clones, 95% to 99% seen once. The sample consisted of naive CD4+ T cells sorted from blood. Subset denoted: CD45RA+ positively selected. All receptors derive from a man aged 25-45 years in good health.

The CDR3 protein is CASSTPRGRVTGELFF. CDR3 nucleotides: TGTGCCAGCAGCACACCCAGGGGGCGGGTAACCGGGGAGCTGTTTTTT. The rearrangement joins TRBV28 to TRBJ2-2; TRBD1 aligns across 8 bases. CDR1 is MDHEN and CDR2 is SYDVKM in the germline V gene. The trim removed 6 bases at V and 5 bases at J, leaving 11 bases unmatched. This CDR3 has 16 amino acids.

The CDR3 region is CASTQTGRTDTQYF. The CDR3 bases are TGCGCCAGCACTCAGACAGGACGCACAGATACGCAGTATTTT. The V call is TRBV5-1, the J call TRBJ2-3; possible D gene TRBD1, 6 bases. CDR1 and CDR2 (germline): SGHRS, YFSETQ. This CDR3 is built from 14 residues. The ends were cut back, 6 bases at V and 1 base at J, with 12 bases in the middle.

J is TRBJ2-7 and V is TRBV5-4, with 7 bases matching TRBD1. The CDR3 consists of 13 residues. J lost 7 bases, V lost 3 bases, and 7 bases had no gene match. The V gene's germline CDR1 is SGHNT and CDR2 YYREEE (reference sequence). The CDR3 loop reads CASSSGRGREQYF. The DNA of the CDR3 is TGTGCCAGCAGCTCCGGTAGGGGGCGAGAGCAGTACTTC.

The chain is built from TRBV18 and TRBJ2-7; no clear D. Germline lookup yields CDR1 KGHSH and CDR2 LQKENI. The CDR3 has 15 residues. Trimming took 2 bases from V and 1 from J, leaving 12 bases between them. This CDR3 is CASSPMTDPSYEQYF. DNA of the CDR3: TGTGCCAGCTCACCAATGACCGATCCTTCCTACGAGCAGTACTTC.

Only one count was recorded for this clone. The chain uses TRBV19 and TRBJ2-2; D is unclear. The germline V gene encodes CDR1 LNHDA and CDR2 SQIVND (reference sequence). The CDR3 has 14 residues. The V and J ends lost 0 bases and 10 bases respectively, with 12 bases between them. CDR3 DNA sequence: TGTGCCAGTAGTATAGATCGTGTAGCCACGGAGCTGTTTTTT. Translating gives CASSIDRVATELFF.

The chain uses TRBV15 and TRBJ2-3; 11 bases fit TRBD2. The CDR3 covers 18 residues. The trim removed 3 bases at V and 2 bases at J, leaving 10 bases unmatched. The V gene's germline CDR1 is LNHNV and CDR2 YYDKDF (reference sequence). The DNA for the CDR3 is TGTGCCACCAGCAGTGGGAGGCTAGCGGGAGGTTACACAGATACGCAGTATTTT. It specifies CATSSGRLAGGYTDTQYF.

For this clone: The same CDR3 is also encoded by other DNA sequences in this sample. The V gene is TRBV9, the J gene TRBJ2-2; D might be TRBD2 (6 bases). Germline V lookup: CDR1 SGDLS, CDR2 YYNGEE. This CDR3 comprises 14 residues. Trimming left V 2 bases short and J 4 bases short, with 9 bases between. CDR3 nucleotides: TGTGCCAGCAGCGTCCGGGGAGGCACCGGGGAGCTGTTTTTT. Translation gives CASSVRGGTGELFF.

The J gene is TRBJ2-1, the V gene TRBV10-2; a weak D match, TRBD2 (6 bases). Trimming removed 11 bases from V and 4 bases from J, with 12 bases in between. Germline V gene data show CDR1 as WSHSY and CDR2 as SAAADI. CDR3 length: 12 residues. The CDR3 protein is CAGGTSYNEQFF. The CDR3 bases are TGCGCCGGGGGGACTTCTTACAATGAGCAGTTCTTC.

The chain employs TRBV5-1 and TRBJ2-3; 8 bases fit TRBD2. This CDR3 spans 16 amino acids. The V gene's germline CDR1 is SGHRS and CDR2 YFSETQ. Trimming removed 4 bases from V and 2 bases from J; junction bases left unmatched: 9. The CDR3 is CASSAPSGGSTDTQYF. DNA for the CDR3: TGCGCCAGCAGCGCGCCCAGCGGGGGCTCCACAGATACGCAGTATTTT.

The rearrangement links TRBV9 to TRBJ2-1; D not certain. V shed 0 bases and J shed 4 bases, with 14 bases lying between them. Germline-derived CDR1 and CDR2 are SGDLS and YYNGEE. This CDR3 has 16 amino acids. The CDR3 DNA sequence: TGTGCCAGCAGCGTAGGGTTTTTGAGCGTATACAATGAGCAGTTCTTC. Protein product: CASSVGFLSVYNEQFF.

The rearrangement joins TRBV7-2 to TRBJ2-1; D may correspond to TRBD1 or TRBD2 (5 bases each). The CDR3 runs to 17 residues. Deletions cut 8 bases from V and 2 bases from J, with 22 bases between. Germline V gene lookup returns CDR1 SGHTA and CDR2 FQGNSA. CDR3 protein: CASGTDTSSYPYNEQFF. CDR3 bases: TGTGCCAGCGGGACCGACACTAGTTCCTATCCCTACAATGAGCAGTTCTTC. Based on the CDR3 plus reference TRBV7-2 and TRBJ2-1, the full variable domain is GAGVSQSPSNKVTEKGKDVELRCDPISGHTALYWYRQSLGQGLEFLIYFQGNSAPDKSGLPSDRFSAERTGGSVSTLTIQRTQQEDSAVYLCASGTDTSSYPYNEQFFGPGTRLTVL.

The chain links TRBV20-1 to TRBJ1-1, with TRBD1 as a possible D gene (5 bases). This CDR3 is built from 11 residues. The V gene's germline CDR1 is DFQATT and CDR2 SNEGSKA (reference sequence). Trimming took off 7 bases at V and 2 bases at J, with 8 bases between the two ends. CDR3 DNA: TGCAGTGGGGGGACCAACACTGAAGCTTTCTTT. This translates into CSGGTNTEAFF.

The chain combines TRBV27 with TRBJ1-4, with a tentative D call TRBD1 (5 bases). The V and J ends lost 6 bases and 4 bases respectively, with 27 bases between them. The CDR3 has 19 amino acids. Per the germline V gene, CDR1 is MNHEY and CDR2 is SMNVEV (reference sequence). The CDR3 region is CASSPQPTGGGRFNEKLFF. The CDR3 DNA sequence: TGTGCCAGCAGCCCACAGCCCACAGGCGGCGGACGGTTTAATGAAAAACTGTTTTTT.

A note on this clone: The identical CDR3 is also encoded by other nucleotide sequences in the sample. This sequence joins TRBV30 and TRBJ1-4; D is undetermined. CDR3 length equals 12 residues. The V gene lost 4 bases and the J gene lost 5 bases, with 8 bases spanning the gap. The germline V gene has CDR1 GTSNPN and CDR2 SVGIG (reference sequence). In DNA, the CDR3 is TGTGCCTGGACGGATAGAAATGAAAAACTGTTTTTT. This encodes CAWTDRNEKLFF.

The chain joins TRBV27 to TRBJ2-2, with D possibly being TRBD1 or TRBD2 (5 bases each). Germline V gene sequence: CDR1 MNHEY, CDR2 SMNVEV (reference sequence). With 1 base removed from V and 0 bases from J, the gap between germline ends came to 6 bases. The CDR3 runs to 15 residues. The CDR3 spells CASSLWGTNTGELFF. The DNA of the CDR3 is TGTGCCAGCAGTTTATGGGGGACGAACACCGGGGAGCTGTTTTTT.

This sequence joins TRBV4-2 and TRBJ2-2; D call uncertain. Per germline, CDR1 LGHNA and CDR2 YNFKEQ. The CDR3 spans 15 residues. The germline V and J ends were trimmed by 1 base and 0 bases, with 6 bases remaining between them. CDR3 loop: CASSQVVSNTGELFF. In nucleotides, the CDR3 is TGTGCCAGCAGCCAAGTCGTATCGAACACCGGGGAGCTGTTTTTT.

The chain uses TRBV7-8 and TRBJ2-5, with TRBD1 matching 11 bases. The V gene end was trimmed by 5 bases and the J gene end by 5 bases; junction bases not matched to a gene: 7. Looked up from germline, CDR1 is SGHVS and CDR2 is FQNEAQ. CDR3 size: 15 residues. For the CDR3, the DNA is TGTGCCAGCAGCCCACGGACAGGGGGCAGGGAGACCCAGTACTTC. Translated: CASSPRTGGRETQYF.

The gene calls are TRBV7-2 and TRBJ2-5; 9 positions match TRBD1. Germline-derived CDR1 and CDR2 are SGHTA and FQGNSA. CDR3 size: 16 residues. V was pared by 5 bases and J by 5 bases, with 12 bases of the junction left unmatched. This CDR3 reads CASSPGQGPPRETQYF. DNA for the CDR3: TGTGCCAGCAGCCCGGGACAGGGTCCCCCCCGGGAGACCCAGTACTTC.

The chain employs TRBV10-1 and TRBJ1-3; D ambiguous. The CDR3 sequence is 14 residues long. V lost 3 bases and J lost 2, with 8 bases in between. Looked up from germline, CDR1 is WNHNN and CDR2 is SYGVQD (reference sequence). As DNA, the CDR3 is TGCGCCAGCAGTGATACAGAAACTGGAAACACCATATATTTT. Its translation: CASSDTETGNTIYF.

The chain carries TRBV4-1 and TRBJ1-5; the match to TRBD1 covers 9 bases. Germline CDR1 and CDR2: MGHRA and YSYEKL. The CDR3 extends over 14 amino acids. Trimming took 3 bases from V and 4 from J; bases not matched to a gene: 1. The CDR3 loop is CASSQGQGNQPQHF. The CDR3 DNA is TGCGCCAGCAGCCAGGGACAGGGAAATCAGCCCCAGCATTTT.